The 25 T cell receptor beta chains below all came from one sample that was sequenced in a study of blood T cell repertoires in COVID-19. Using immunoSEQ multiplex PCR, the repertoire was profiled, and TCRdb retains in-frame clones only, with some absent. Of around 300,000 clones listed, around 81% are singletons. Sequencing was carried out using peripheral blood. Receptor source: a woman in her forties or fifties with active or convalescent COVID-19.

This chain joins TRBV5-6 and TRBJ2-3; 7 bases fit TRBD2. The germline V gene encodes CDR1 SGHDT and CDR2 YYEEEE. Trimming took 4 bases from V and 7 from J; bases not matched to a gene: 9. This CDR3 spans 14 amino acids. The CDR3 nucleotides read TGTGCCAGCAGCCCTGGGGGGGGTCGAAATACGCAGTATTTT. Encoded protein: CASSPGGGRNTQYF.

The chain couples TRBV2 to TRBJ2-3, with 13 nucleotides matching TRBD2. The CDR3 has 18 residues. V dropped 7 bases and J dropped 2; count of bases not matched to a gene: 12. Looked up from germline, CDR1 is SNHLY and CDR2 is FYNNEI. CDR3 sequence: CASILTSGRALPTDTQYF. The DNA of the CDR3 is TGTGCCAGCATCCTTACTAGCGGGAGGGCCCTCCCCACAGATACGCAGTATTTT. Drawing the rest from reference TRBV2 and TRBJ2-3, the complete variable domain is EPEVTQTPSHQVTQMGQEVILRCVPISNHLYFYWYRQILGQKVEFLVSFYNNEISEKSEIFDDQFSVERPDGSNFTLKIRSTKLEDSAMYFCASILTSGRALPTDTQYFGPGTRLTVL.

The gene calls are TRBV28 and TRBJ2-2; D is unclear. The ends were cut back, 8 bases at V and 8 bases at J, with 12 bases in the middle. CDR1 and CDR2 from the germline V gene are MDHEN and SYDVKM. This CDR3 has 12 residues. Here the CDR3 reads CASRQFGGELFF. The CDR3 region has the DNA TGTGCCAGCCGCCAGTTCGGGGGGGAGCTGTTTTTT.

The chain couples TRBV7-2 to TRBJ2-3; 12 bases line up with TRBD2. The CDR3 sequence is 19 residues long. V shed 1 base and J 6 bases; nucleotides not matched to a gene: 14. Germline CDR1 reads SGHTA; CDR2 reads FQGNSA. The DNA of the CDR3 is TGTGCCAGCAGCTTAGTCGTGCTAGCGGGAGGGTCGGGTAAGGATACGCAGTATTTT. Its protein is CASSLVVLAGGSGKDTQYF.

The chain is built from TRBV19 and TRBJ1-5; D is unclear. The V end was cut by 3 bases, the J end by 9 bases, with 15 bases between. Germline assignment: CDR1 LNHDA and CDR2 SQIVND (reference sequence). This CDR3 comprises 14 residues. As DNA, the CDR3 is TGTGCCAGTAGTATGCTGGGCGACGGTAGGCCCCAGCATTTT. Protein sequence: CASSMLGDGRPQHF. Combining the CDR3 with reference TRBV19 and TRBJ1-5 gives the whole variable domain DGGITQSPKYLFRKEGQNVTLSCEQNLNHDAMYWYRQDPGQGLRLIYYSQIVNDFQKGDIAEGYSVSREKKESFPLTVTSAQKNPTAFYLCASSMLGDGRPQHFGDGTRLSIL.

The chain has TRBV2 and TRBJ2-2; TRBD1 matches at 9 bases. The ends lost 5 bases at V and 13 bases at J; junction bases unmatched: 11. Germline V gives CDR1 SNHLY, CDR2 FYNNEI. This CDR3 contains 14 residues. The CDR3 here is CASSTRDREVGLFF. The DNA of the CDR3 is TGTGCCAGCAGTACCCGGGACAGGGAGGTGGGGCTGTTTTTT. Together with reference TRBV2 and TRBJ2-2, the CDR3 gives the full variable domain: EPEVTQTPSHQVTQMGQEVILRCVPISNHLYFYWYRQILGQKVEFLVSFYNNEISEKSEIFDDQFSVERPDGSNFTLKIRSTKLEDSAMYFCASSTRDREVGLFFGEGSRLTVL.

This clone came up a few times. Other DNA sequences in this specimen translate into the identical CDR3. The chain links TRBV14 to TRBJ1-1; 8 bases are shared with TRBD1. The CDR3 is 15 amino acids. Germline loops: CDR1 SGHDN, CDR2 FVKESK. V shed 4 bases and J 0 bases; nucleotides not matched to a gene: 4. The CDR3 is CASSLRTGMNTEAFF. DNA of the CDR3: TGTGCCAGCAGCCTTCGGACAGGGATGAACACTGAAGCTTTCTTT.

A remark on this clone: At one of its ends the junction is not consistent with the germline gene, which may arise from a read error. The chain joins TRBV3-1 (or the pseudogene TRBV3-2) to TRBJ2-3; 7 nucleotides line up with TRBD1. Germline V gene data show CDR1 as LGHDT and CDR2 as YNNKEL (reference sequence). The CDR3 consists of 14 residues. The CDR3 loop is CASSQDTRTGTQYF. CDR3 coding DNA: TGTGCCAGCAGCCAAGATACCAGGACAGGTACGCAGTATTTT.

The chain carries TRBV19 and TRBJ1-2, with 7 bases identical to TRBD1. The CDR3 is 14 amino acids. J was trimmed by 4 bases and V by 6 bases; bases with no gene match: 8. The germline gives CDR1 LNHDA, CDR2 SQIVND (reference sequence). The CDR3 DNA reads TGTGCCAGTAGGGTCCGACAGGGAGGCTATGGCTACACCTTC. Translation: CASRVRQGGYGYTF.

The V call is TRBV30, the J call TRBJ1-5; possible D gene TRBD1, 5 bases. Germline V gives CDR1 GTSNPN, CDR2 SVGIG (reference sequence). The CDR3 length is 15 residues. Trimming pared 0 bases from V and 3 bases from J, leaving 12 bases between. CDR3 coding DNA: TGTGCCTGGAGTGTGCAGGGAGGGCACAATCAGCCCCAGCATTTT. Encoded protein: CAWSVQGGHNQPQHF.

This chain uses TRBV2 with TRBJ2-7; 10 nucleotides match TRBD1. Germline V gene lookup returns CDR1 SNHLY and CDR2 FYNNEI. V lost 3 bases to trimming and J lost 5 bases; unmatched junction nucleotides: 4. The CDR3 consists of 14 residues. This chain's CDR3 is CASSDAGQGNEQYF. The CDR3 DNA sequence: TGTGCCAGCAGTGACGCGGGACAGGGGAACGAGCAGTACTTC.

J is TRBJ2-3 and V is TRBV24-1, with D tentatively TRBD1 (6 bases). Germline lookup yields CDR1 KGHDR and CDR2 SFDVKD. Trimming shortened V by 3 bases and J by 3 bases, and 12 bases separated the two germline ends. The CDR3 is 15 amino acids. As DNA, the CDR3 is TGTGCCACCAGTGATCGCGTCAGGGGAACAGATACGCAGTATTTT. Translated: CATSDRVRGTDTQYF.

J is TRBJ2-3 and V is TRBV3-1 (or the pseudogene TRBV3-2); 14 bases align to TRBD2. Germline CDR1 LGHDT, CDR2 YNNKEL (reference sequence). The CDR3 is 17 residues long. The V segment lost 3 bases and the J segment 7 bases; nucleotides outside the gene matches: 9. CDR3 DNA sequence: TGTGCCAGCAGCCACAGCGGGACTAGCGGGAGTAGATATACGCAGTATTTT. Its translation: CASSHSGTSGSRYTQYF.

The rearrangement joins TRBV28 to TRBJ2-7, with 13 bases matching TRBD2. CDR3 length: 16 amino acids. Looked up from germline, CDR1 is MDHEN and CDR2 is SYDVKM. V lost 3 bases and J lost 0; bases outside the gene matches: 2. This CDR3 reads CASSFRTSGSSYEQYF. The CDR3 coding sequence is TGTGCCAGCAGTTTCCGGACTAGCGGGAGCTCCTACGAGCAGTACTTC. Full variable domain (remainder filled in from reference TRBV28 and TRBJ2-7): DVKVTQSSRYLVKRTGEKVFLECVQDMDHENMFWYRQDPGLGLRLIYFSYDVKMKEKGDIPEGYSVSREKKERFSLILESASTNQTSMYLCASSFRTSGSSYEQYFGPGTRLTVT.

The V call is TRBV11-2, the J call TRBJ1-6; unclear D gene. The CDR3 is made up of 13 amino acids. The V end lost 1 base, the J end lost 10 bases, and 8 bases lay between the germline ends. Looked up from germline, CDR1 is SGHAT and CDR2 is FQNNGV. CDR3 nucleotides: TGTGCCAGCAGCTTAGGGCCCGGGTCACCCCTCCACTTT. Its protein product is CASSLGPGSPLHF.

This chain connects TRBV5-1 to TRBJ2-1; 7 nucleotides agree with TRBD1. CDR1 is SGHRS and CDR2 is YFSETQ in the germline V gene. The CDR3 has 13 residues. V shed 4 bases and J 5 bases; nucleotides not matched to a gene: 3. In DNA, the CDR3 is TGCGCCAGCAGCGTGGGACAGAACAATGAGCAGTTCTTC. Translation gives CASSVGQNNEQFF. Full variable domain (missing parts from reference TRBV5-1 and TRBJ2-1): KAGVTQTPRYLIKTRGQQVTLSCSPISGHRSVSWYQQTPGQGLQFLFEYFSETQRNKGNFPGRFSGRQFSNSRSEMNVSTLELGDSALYLCASSVGQNNEQFFGPGTRLTVL.

The chain joins TRBV7-8 to TRBJ1-2; the match to TRBD1 covers 12 bases. V lost 2 bases and J lost 6; bases outside the gene matches: 10. Per germline, CDR1 SGHVS and CDR2 FQNEAQ. This CDR3 has 17 residues. Written as DNA, the CDR3 is TGTGCCAGCAGCTTATTTGGGGGGACAGGGGGCGCGGATGGCTACACCTTC. Its protein product is CASSLFGGTGGADGYTF.

The V and J genes are TRBV5-1 and TRBJ2-5, with 10 nucleotides matching TRBD1. The CDR3 runs to 17 residues. Trimming removed 4 bases from V and 1 base from J; junction bases left unmatched: 10. Germline values: CDR1 SGHRS, CDR2 YFSETQ. The CDR3 loop is CASSPETGGISQETQYF. CDR3 in DNA: TGCGCCAGCAGCCCGGAGACAGGGGGCATATCCCAAGAGACCCAGTACTTC. The full variable domain, rest sourced from reference TRBV5-1 and TRBJ2-5, is KAGVTQTPRYLIKTRGQQVTLSCSPISGHRSVSWYQQTPGQGLQFLFEYFSETQRNKGNFPGRFSGRQFSNSRSEMNVSTLELGDSALYLCASSPETGGISQETQYFGPGTRLLVL.

The chain recombines TRBV11-1 with TRBJ2-2; D call uncertain. The CDR3 has 16 amino acids. Deletions cut 3 bases from V and 4 bases from J, with 15 bases between. CDR1 SGHAT and CDR2 FQDESV come from the germline V gene (reference sequence). CDR3 protein: CASSLVGTLSTGELFF. DNA of the CDR3: TGTGCCAGCAGCTTGGTGGGCACGTTAAGCACCGGGGAGCTGTTTTTT. Variable domain in full (rest from reference TRBV11-1 and TRBJ2-2): EAEVAQSPRYKITEKSQAVAFWCDPISGHATLYWYRQILGQGPELLVQFQDESVVDDSQLPKDRFSAERLKGVDSTLKIQPAELGDSAMYLCASSLVGTLSTGELFFGEGSRLTVL.

The J gene is TRBJ1-2, the V gene TRBV29-1; no firm D call. CDR1 is SQVTM, CDR2 ANQGSEA, per germline. The CDR3 consists of 11 residues. V gave up 4 bases and J gave up 6 bases, with 9 bases separating them. CDR3 sequence (DNA): TGCAGCGTTGGCGGGCGGGATGGCTACACCTTC. Its protein product is CSVGGRDGYTF.

The chain links TRBV19 to TRBJ2-5, with a weak D call TRBD2 (5 bases). The V gene's germline CDR1 is LNHDA and CDR2 SQIVND (reference sequence). V lost 6 bases and J lost 5, with 7 bases in between. CDR3 length: 11 residues. The CDR3 DNA follows: TGTGCCAGTAGGTCGGGGGAGACCCAGTACTTC. Translation: CASRSGETQYF.

The chain employs TRBV7-2 and TRBJ2-7; 10 bases are a match to TRBD2. This CDR3 contains 18 residues. Germline V gives CDR1 SGHTA, CDR2 FQGNSA. V was pared by 1 base and J by 4 bases, with 13 bases of the junction left unmatched. Written as DNA, the CDR3 is TGTGCCAGCAGCTTAGTGCGTTCTAGCGGGAGTAAGGGGTACGAGCAGTACTTC. Translating gives CASSLVRSSGSKGYEQYF.

The chain recombines TRBV7-2 with TRBJ1-5, with TRBD1 as a possible D gene (5 bases). Germline CDR1 SGHTA, CDR2 FQGNSA. V lost 5 bases to trimming and J lost 9 bases, with 14 bases between them. This CDR3 has 13 residues. CDR3 amino acids: CASSPGGARPQHF. DNA of the CDR3: TGTGCCAGCAGCCCAGGCGGGGCTCGGCCCCAGCATTTT.

This clone has a handful of counts. This sequence joins TRBV6-1 and TRBJ2-1, with TRBD2 matching 8 bases. This CDR3 has 16 amino acids. Germline V gene lookup returns CDR1 MNHNS and CDR2 SASEGT. The trim removed 4 bases at V and 0 bases at J, leaving 5 bases unmatched. Written as DNA, the CDR3 is TGTGCCAGCAGTGTCAACAGCGGGGGCTCCTACAATGAGCAGTTCTTC. The encoded protein is CASSVNSGGSYNEQFF.

The rearrangement uses TRBV29-1 and TRBJ1-3; 8 bases are a match to TRBD1. The ends lost 3 bases at V and 8 bases at J; junction bases unmatched: 3. Germline-derived CDR1 and CDR2 are SQVTM and ANQGSEA. The CDR3 sequence is 12 residues long. The CDR3 DNA sequence: TGCAGCGTTGACACAGGGGGAGACACCATATATTTT. Residues: CSVDTGGDTIYF.